This is a list of T cell receptor beta chains from one sample in a study of CD8 T cells in Susac syndrome. One entry per CDR3 protein, called by TCRdb with MiXCR from the immunoSEQ multiplex PCR reads. The table records about 190,000 distinct CDR3 sequences, roughly 94% of them present only once. Sample: CD8+ T cells from PBMCs. The receptors stem from a human donor with Susac syndrome. Each CDR3 is given with its conserved first and last residue.

V gene: TRBV4-2; J gene: TRBJ2-7; CDR3 protein: CASSQDQLAGGPYEQYF
V gene: TRBV9; J gene: TRBJ1-2; CDR3 protein: CASSTEGNPTEGYTF
V gene: TRBV3-1; J gene: TRBJ1-2; CDR3 protein: CASSQDFVWGGYTF
V gene: TRBV6-5; J gene: TRBJ2-7; CDR3 protein: CASSYEGNEQYF
V gene: TRBV4-2; J gene: TRBJ1-1; CDR3 protein: CASSQAMNTEAFF
V gene: TRBV7-8; J gene: TRBJ2-7; CDR3 protein: CASSSQGNPNYEQYF
V gene: TRBV20-1; J gene: TRBJ1-1; CDR3 protein: CSARVLELNTEAFF
V gene: TRBV20-1; J gene: TRBJ2-5; CDR3 protein: CSARPYRTQETQYF
V gene: TRBV20-1; J gene: TRBJ1-3; CDR3 protein: CSAPRDASGNTIYF
V gene: TRBV28; J gene: TRBJ1-3; CDR3 protein: CASSLWGETGNTIYF
V gene: TRBV20-1; J gene: TRBJ2-3; CDR3 protein: CSARETYTSTDTQYF
V gene: TRBV4-2; J gene: TRBJ1-1; CDR3 protein: CASRGQNTEAFF
V gene: TRBV15; J gene: TRBJ2-7; CDR3 protein: CATSRDWDGTTYEQYF
V gene: TRBV18; J gene: TRBJ2-2; CDR3 protein: CASSPSLEPNTGELFF
V gene: TRBV15; J gene: TRBJ1-2; CDR3 protein: CATSRETGRRSNYGYTF
V gene: TRBV25-1; J gene: TRBJ2-7; CDR3 protein: CASSENSYEQYF
V gene: TRBV7-9; J gene: TRBJ2-7; CDR3 protein: CASSARDISFYEQYF
V gene: TRBV4-1; J gene: TRBJ2-5; CDR3 protein: CASSQGRGRETQYF
V gene: TRBV27; J gene: TRBJ2-4; CDR3 protein: CASSFLGSKNIQYF
V gene: TRBV21-1; J gene: TRBJ2-1; CDR3 protein: CASNSGLLINEQFF
V gene: TRBV7-8; J gene: TRBJ2-7; CDR3 protein: CASSFGQGQYF
V gene: TRBV9; J gene: TRBJ1-5; CDR3 protein: CASSVGSWGQPQHF
V gene: TRBV30; J gene: TRBJ2-1; CDR3 protein: CAWSMDRYYNEQFF